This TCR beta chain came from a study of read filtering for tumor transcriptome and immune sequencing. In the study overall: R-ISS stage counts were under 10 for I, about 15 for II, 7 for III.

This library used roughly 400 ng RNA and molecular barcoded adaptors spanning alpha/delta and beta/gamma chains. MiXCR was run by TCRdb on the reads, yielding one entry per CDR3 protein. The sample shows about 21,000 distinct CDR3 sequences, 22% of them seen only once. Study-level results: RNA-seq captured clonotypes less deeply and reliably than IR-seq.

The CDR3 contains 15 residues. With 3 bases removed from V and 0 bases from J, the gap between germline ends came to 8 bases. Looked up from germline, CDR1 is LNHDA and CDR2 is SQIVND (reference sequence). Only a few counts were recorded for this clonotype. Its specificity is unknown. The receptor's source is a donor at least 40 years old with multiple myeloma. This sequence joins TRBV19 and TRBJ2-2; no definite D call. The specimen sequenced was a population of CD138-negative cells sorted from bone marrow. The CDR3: CASSIDSTNTGELFF. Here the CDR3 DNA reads TGTGCCAGTAGTATTGACTCGACGAACACCGGGGAGCTGTTTTTT.